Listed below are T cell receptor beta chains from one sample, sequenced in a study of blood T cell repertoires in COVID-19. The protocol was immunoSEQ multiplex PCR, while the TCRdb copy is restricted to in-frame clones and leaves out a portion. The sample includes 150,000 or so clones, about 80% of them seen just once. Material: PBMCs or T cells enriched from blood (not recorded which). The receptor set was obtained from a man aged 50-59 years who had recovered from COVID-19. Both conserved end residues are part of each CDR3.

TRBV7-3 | CASSPGLAWETQYF
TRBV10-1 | CASSPFSYNEQFF
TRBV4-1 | CASSQDPHGDLEAFF
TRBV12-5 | CASGSGLAGGFTDTQYF
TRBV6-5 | CASSYLAGEKIAQYF
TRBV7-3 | CASSLTANQGQFF
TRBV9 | CASSPRQGFSNEQFF
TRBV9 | CASAPGQGRGEQFF
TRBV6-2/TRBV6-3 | CASSPTLGGSYEQYF
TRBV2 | CASSRTSGAADTQYF
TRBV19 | CASSTRTIGVLNEKLFF
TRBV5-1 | CASSFGQNYGYTF
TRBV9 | CASSVESGGTYEQYF
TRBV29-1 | CSVATEPNYGYTF
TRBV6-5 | CASRVGQILNEKLFF
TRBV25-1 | CASSGYTGATDTQYF
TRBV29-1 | CSVERGKGDTEAFF
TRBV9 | CASSESLNTEAFF
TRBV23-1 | CASSQPRKGGQGPATNEKLFF
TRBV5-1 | CASSLDAGGPEQFF
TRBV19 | CASSMGTSPTGELFF
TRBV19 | CASRNRDTSSYEQYF
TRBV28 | CASSPGGPTSYEQYF
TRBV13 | CASSLRTNEKLFF
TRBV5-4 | CASSLSATGHEKLFF
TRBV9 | CASSVGGGSYGYTF
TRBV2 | CASSEATTPYNEQFF
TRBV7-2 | CASSPRTGQGYEQYF
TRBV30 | CAWSVAGGNYGYTF
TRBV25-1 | CASSERQGADTQYF
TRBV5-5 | CASSLAVRMNTEAFF
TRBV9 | CASSNQGTGELFF
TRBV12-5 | CASGLVGSVTGTSGATGELFF
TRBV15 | CATSRDSSYEQYF
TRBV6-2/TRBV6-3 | CASSYEGTGPYEQYF
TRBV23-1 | CASSHSTGSNYGYTF
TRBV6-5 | CAGGRVEEKLFF
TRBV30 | CAWRGVWETQYF
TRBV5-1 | CASSLATNPGTEAFF
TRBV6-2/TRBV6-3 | CASSYSGGNSYEQYF
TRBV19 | CASSVTLGGQPQHF
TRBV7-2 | CASSRRQGGTGELFF
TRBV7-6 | CASSRRPDNTYEQYF
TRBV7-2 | CASSLYRGPEQYF
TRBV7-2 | CASRYSGGYEQYF
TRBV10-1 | CASSSYRPYGYTF
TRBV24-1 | CATSDPAGTGNDNEQFF
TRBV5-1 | CASRRWYSDEKLFF
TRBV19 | CATRTGGTDTQYF
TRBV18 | CASSPLGGAGANVLTF
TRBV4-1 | CASSRPDRGAEAFF